Described below is a single TCR beta chain sequence and its context. The data derive from a study of blood T cell repertoires in COVID-19. This table comes from immunoSEQ multiplex PCR, and its TCRdb copy is limited to in-frame clones, with some not included. The sample contains approximately 83,000 clones, about 75% of which appear only once. V shed 4 bases and J 2 bases; nucleotides not matched to a gene: 9. The CDR3 is 16 amino acids. CDR1 is MNHEY and CDR2 is SVGEGT in the germline V gene. Sequences were obtained from peripheral blood. The origin of this receptor is a woman older than 75 with acute or convalescent COVID-19. The rearrangement links TRBV6-2 or TRBV6-3 to TRBJ2-3, with 7 bases matching TRBD1. CDR3 amino acids: CASSFIRDRYTDTQYF. CDR3 bases: TGTGCCAGCAGTTTCATAAGGGACAGATACACAGATACGCAGTATTTT.